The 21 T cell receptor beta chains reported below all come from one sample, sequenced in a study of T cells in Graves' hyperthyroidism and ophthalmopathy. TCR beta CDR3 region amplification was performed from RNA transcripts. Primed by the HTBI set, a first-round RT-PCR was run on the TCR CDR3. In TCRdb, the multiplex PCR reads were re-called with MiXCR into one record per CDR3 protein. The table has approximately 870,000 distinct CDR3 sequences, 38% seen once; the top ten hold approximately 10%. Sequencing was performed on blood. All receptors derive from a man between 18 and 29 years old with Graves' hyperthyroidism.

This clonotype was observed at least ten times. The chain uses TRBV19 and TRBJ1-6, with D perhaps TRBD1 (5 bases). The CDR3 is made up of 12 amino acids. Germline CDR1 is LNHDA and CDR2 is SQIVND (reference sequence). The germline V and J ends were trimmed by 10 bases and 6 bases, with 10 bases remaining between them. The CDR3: CATADTNSPLHF. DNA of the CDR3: TGTGCCACCGCGGACACTAATTCACCCCTCCACTTT.

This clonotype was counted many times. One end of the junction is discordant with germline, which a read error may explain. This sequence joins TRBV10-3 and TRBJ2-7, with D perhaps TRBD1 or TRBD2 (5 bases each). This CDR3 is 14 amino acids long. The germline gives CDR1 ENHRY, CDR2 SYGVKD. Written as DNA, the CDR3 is TGTGCCGTCAGGGAGAGTAGCCTCTCCTACGAGCAGTACTTC. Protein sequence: CAVRESSLSYEQYF.

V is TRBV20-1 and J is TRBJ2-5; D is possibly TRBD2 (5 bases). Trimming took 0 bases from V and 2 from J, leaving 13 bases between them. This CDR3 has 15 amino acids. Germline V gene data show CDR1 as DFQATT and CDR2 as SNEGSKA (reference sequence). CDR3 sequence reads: CSARDQRGPQETQYF. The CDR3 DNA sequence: TGCAGTGCTAGAGATCAAAGAGGGCCACAAGAGACCCAGTACTTC.

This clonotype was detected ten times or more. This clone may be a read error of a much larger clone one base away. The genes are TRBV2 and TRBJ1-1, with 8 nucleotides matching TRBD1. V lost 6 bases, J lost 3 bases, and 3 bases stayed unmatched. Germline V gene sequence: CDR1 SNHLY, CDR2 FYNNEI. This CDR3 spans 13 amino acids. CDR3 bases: TGTGCCAGCAGCCGGGACAGGCACACTGAAGCTTTCTTT. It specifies CASSRDRHTEAFF.

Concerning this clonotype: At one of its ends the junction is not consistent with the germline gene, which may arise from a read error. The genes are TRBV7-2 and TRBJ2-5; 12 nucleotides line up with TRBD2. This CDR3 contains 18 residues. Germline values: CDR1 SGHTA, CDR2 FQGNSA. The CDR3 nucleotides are TGTGCCAGCAGCTTAGACCTAACACTAGCGGGAGGACAAGAGGCCCAGTACTTC. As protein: CASSLDLTLAGGQEAQYF.

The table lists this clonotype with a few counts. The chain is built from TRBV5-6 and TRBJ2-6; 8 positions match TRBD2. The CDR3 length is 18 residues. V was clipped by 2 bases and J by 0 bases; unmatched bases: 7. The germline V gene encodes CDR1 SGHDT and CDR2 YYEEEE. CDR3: CASSLHRAGVSGANVLTF. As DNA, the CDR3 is TGTGCCAGCAGCTTACACCGAGCGGGAGTCTCTGGGGCCAACGTCCTGACTTTC.

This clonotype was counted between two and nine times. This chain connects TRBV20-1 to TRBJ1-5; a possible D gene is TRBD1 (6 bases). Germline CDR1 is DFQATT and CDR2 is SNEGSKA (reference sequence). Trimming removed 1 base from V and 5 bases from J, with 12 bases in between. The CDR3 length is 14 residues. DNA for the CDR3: TGCAGTGCTAGAGCGGGGGGCTTGGATCAGCCCCAGCATTTT. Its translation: CSARAGGLDQPQHF.

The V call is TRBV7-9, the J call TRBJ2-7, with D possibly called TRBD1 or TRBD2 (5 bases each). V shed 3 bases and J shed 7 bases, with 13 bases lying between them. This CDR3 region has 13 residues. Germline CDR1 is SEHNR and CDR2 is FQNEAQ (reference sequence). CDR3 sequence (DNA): TGTGCCAGCAGCTTTGGAGCAGGGAGTGAGCAGTACTTC. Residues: CASSFGAGSEQYF.

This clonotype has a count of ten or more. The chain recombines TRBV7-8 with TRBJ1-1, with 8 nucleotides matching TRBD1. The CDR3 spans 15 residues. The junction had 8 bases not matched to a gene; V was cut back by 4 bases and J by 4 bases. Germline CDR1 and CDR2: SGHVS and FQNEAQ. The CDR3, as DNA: TGTGCCAGCAGCTCGGCGGACAGGGCGACCACTGAAGCTTTCTTT. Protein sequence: CASSSADRATTEAFF.

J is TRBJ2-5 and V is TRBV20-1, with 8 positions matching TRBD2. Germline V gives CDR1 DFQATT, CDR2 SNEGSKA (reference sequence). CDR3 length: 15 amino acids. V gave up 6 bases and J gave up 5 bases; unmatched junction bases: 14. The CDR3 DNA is TGCAGTGCCCATTCCGGGGGGGCGGATTTGGAGACCCAGTACTTC. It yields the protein CSAHSGGADLETQYF.

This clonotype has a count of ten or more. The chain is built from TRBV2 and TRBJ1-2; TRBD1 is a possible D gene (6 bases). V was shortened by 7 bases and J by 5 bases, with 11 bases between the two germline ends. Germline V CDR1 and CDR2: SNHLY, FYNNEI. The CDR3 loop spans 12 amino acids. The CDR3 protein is CASNLGQYGYTF. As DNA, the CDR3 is TGTGCCAGCAACTTAGGACAGTATGGCTACACCTTC.

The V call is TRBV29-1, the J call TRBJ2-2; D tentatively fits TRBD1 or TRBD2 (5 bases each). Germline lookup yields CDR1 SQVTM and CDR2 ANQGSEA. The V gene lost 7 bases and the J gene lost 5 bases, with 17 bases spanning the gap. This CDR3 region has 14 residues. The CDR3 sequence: CSEGGTEGTGELFF. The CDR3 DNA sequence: TGCAGCGAAGGTGGGACCGAAGGAACCGGGGAGCTGTTTTTT.

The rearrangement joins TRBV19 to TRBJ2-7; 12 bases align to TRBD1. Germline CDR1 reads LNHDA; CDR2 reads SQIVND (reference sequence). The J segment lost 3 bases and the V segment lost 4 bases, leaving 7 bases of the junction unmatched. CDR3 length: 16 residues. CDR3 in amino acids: CASSTSGTGGFYEQYF. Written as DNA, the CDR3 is TGTGCCAGTAGTACCTCCGGGACAGGGGGCTTCTACGAGCAGTACTTC.

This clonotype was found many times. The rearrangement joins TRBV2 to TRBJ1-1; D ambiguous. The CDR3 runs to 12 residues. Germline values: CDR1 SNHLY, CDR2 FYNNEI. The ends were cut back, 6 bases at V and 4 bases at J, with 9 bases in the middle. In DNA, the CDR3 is TGTGCCAGCAGGGGAAGTGGCACTGAAGCTTTCTTT. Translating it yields CASRGSGTEAFF.

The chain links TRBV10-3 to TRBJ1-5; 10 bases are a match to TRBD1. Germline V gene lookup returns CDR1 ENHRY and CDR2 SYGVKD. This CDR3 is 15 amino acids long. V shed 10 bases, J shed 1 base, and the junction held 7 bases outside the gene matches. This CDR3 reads CATGTGEVSNQPQHF. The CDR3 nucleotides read TGTGCCACCGGGACAGGGGAGGTGAGCAATCAGCCCCAGCATTTT.

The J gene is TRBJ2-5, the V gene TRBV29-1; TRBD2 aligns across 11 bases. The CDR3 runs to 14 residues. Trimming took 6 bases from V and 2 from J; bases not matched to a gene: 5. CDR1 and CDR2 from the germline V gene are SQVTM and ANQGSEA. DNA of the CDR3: TGCAGCGTAGGAGTAGCGGGGGGGCAAGAGACCCAGTACTTC. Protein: CSVGVAGGQETQYF. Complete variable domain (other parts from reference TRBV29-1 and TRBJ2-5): SAVISQKPSRDICQRGTSLTIQCQVDSQVTMMFWYRQQPGQSLTLIATANQGSEATYESGFVIDKFPISRPNLTFSTLTVSNMSPEDSSIYLCSVGVAGGQETQYFGPGTRLLVL.

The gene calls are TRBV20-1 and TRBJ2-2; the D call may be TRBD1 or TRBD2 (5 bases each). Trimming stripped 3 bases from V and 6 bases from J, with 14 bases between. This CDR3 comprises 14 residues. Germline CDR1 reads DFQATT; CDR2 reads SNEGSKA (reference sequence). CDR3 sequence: CSASERGWSGELFF. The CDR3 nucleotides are TGCAGTGCTAGTGAGAGGGGTTGGTCCGGGGAGCTGTTTTTT.

The CDR3 DNA follows: TGTGCCAGCGGCCCTATCGATAGCAATCAGCCCCAGCATTTT. Translation gives CASGPIDSNQPQHF. This chain links TRBV6-1 with TRBJ1-5; D call uncertain. Trimming took 8 bases from V and 0 from J, leaving 11 bases between them. The CDR3 is 14 amino acids. In germline, CDR1 is MNHNS, CDR2 SASEGT.

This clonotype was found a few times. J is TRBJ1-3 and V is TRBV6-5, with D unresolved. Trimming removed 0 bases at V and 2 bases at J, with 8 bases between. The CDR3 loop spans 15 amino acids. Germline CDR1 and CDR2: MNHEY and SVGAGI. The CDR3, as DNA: TGTGCCAGCAGTTACTCTTCCGGTCCTGGAAACACCATATATTTT. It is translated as CASSYSSGPGNTIYF.

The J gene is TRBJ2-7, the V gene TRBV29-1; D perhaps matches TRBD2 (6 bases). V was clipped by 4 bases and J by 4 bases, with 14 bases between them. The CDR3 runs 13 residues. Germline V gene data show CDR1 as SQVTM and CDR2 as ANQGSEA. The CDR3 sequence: CSVGSLARYEQYF. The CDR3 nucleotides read TGCAGCGTTGGTTCGCTAGCGCGGTACGAGCAGTACTTC.

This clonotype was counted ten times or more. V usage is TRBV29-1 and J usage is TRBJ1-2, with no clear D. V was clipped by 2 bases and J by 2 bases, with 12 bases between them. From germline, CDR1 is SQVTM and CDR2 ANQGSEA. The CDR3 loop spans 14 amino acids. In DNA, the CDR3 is TGCAGCGTTGAAAAGCTAGGAGGGAACTATGGCTACACCTTC. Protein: CSVEKLGGNYGYTF.